These T cell receptor beta chains were read from a single sample in a study of regulatory T cells in long-lasting Graves disease. One entry per CDR3 protein results from TCRdb running MiXCR on the multiplex PCR reads. The sample comprises hundreds of thousands of distinct CDR3 sequences, around 21% of which are singletons, and approximately 7.8% rests with the top ten. Sequencing was performed on peripheral blood mononuclear cells (PBMCs), taken when the disease was refractory, from a patient treated with antithyroid drugs. Every receptor here comes from a female donor with Graves disease. The CDR3 runs from the conserved cysteine through the conserved F or W. Fields, in order: clone size, J gene, V gene, D gene, CDR3 DNA, CDR3 protein. A D gene is named only where the DNA matches it firmly. Clone size is shown for a subset of rows, as once, few, many or a class of expanded clone.

clone size: many; J gene: TRBJ2-4; V gene: TRBV20-1; D gene: .; CDR3 DNA: TGCAGTGCTAGAGTGGTCAGTGGAGCCAAAAACATTCAGTACTTC; CDR3 protein: CSARVVSGAKNIQYF
clone size: .; J gene: TRBJ1-1; V gene: TRBV13; D gene: .; CDR3 DNA: TGTGCCAGCAGCCCTGAGAGACCTGACACTGAAGCTTTCTTT; CDR3 protein: CASSPERPDTEAFF
clone size: few; J gene: TRBJ2-3; V gene: TRBV20-1; D gene: .; CDR3 DNA: TGCAGCGCCAACACCGAGGCCACCCGCGGAGATACGCAGTATTTT; CDR3 protein: CSANTEATRGDTQYF
clone size: few; J gene: TRBJ2-7; V gene: TRBV3-1; D gene: .; CDR3 DNA: TGTGCCAGCAGCATCAGGGACAACGAGCAGTACTTC; CDR3 protein: CASSIRDNEQYF
clone size: .; J gene: TRBJ2-1; V gene: TRBV11-2; D gene: .; CDR3 DNA: TGTGCCAGCAGCTTAGTTGGGGGATATGAGCAGTTCTTC; CDR3 protein: CASSLVGGYEQFF
clone size: few; J gene: TRBJ2-3; V gene: TRBV6-1; D gene: .; CDR3 DNA: TGTGCCAGCAGTGAAGGGACGGCGACAGATACGCAGTATTTT; CDR3 protein: CASSEGTATDTQYF
clone size: .; J gene: TRBJ1-4; V gene: TRBV28; D gene: .; CDR3 DNA: TGTGCCAGCAGCCCCATAAGGGTAGGTGAAAAACTGTTTTTT; CDR3 protein: CASSPIRVGEKLFF
clone size: many; J gene: TRBJ2-7; V gene: TRBV6-2/TRBV6-3; D gene: .; CDR3 DNA: TGTGCCAGCAGTTACTCGGAAATTACTCCTTTTGAGCAGTACTTC; CDR3 protein: CASSYSEITPFEQYF
clone size: few; J gene: TRBJ2-2; V gene: TRBV7-7; D gene: .; CDR3 DNA: TGTGCTAGCAGCTTAGCGGGTGCCGGATCAGGGGCCGGGGAGCTGTTTTTT; CDR3 protein: CASSLAGAGSGAGELFF
clone size: .; J gene: TRBJ1-2; V gene: TRBV6-2/TRBV6-3; D gene: .; CDR3 DNA: TGTGCCAGCAGCGACAGTATGTATGGCTACACCTTC; CDR3 protein: CASSDSMYGYTF
clone size: few; J gene: TRBJ1-3; V gene: TRBV7-2; D gene: .; CDR3 DNA: TGTGCCAGCAGCCCCCATCGGAGAGCCTCTGGAAACACCATATATTTT; CDR3 protein: CASSPHRRASGNTIYF
clone size: many; J gene: TRBJ2-7; V gene: TRBV2; D gene: .; CDR3 DNA: TGTGCCAGCACTCAATCGGCGGGACGAGCCGGCGAGCAGTACTTC; CDR3 protein: CASTQSAGRAGEQYF
clone size: few; J gene: TRBJ2-7; V gene: TRBV25-1; D gene: TRBD1; CDR3 DNA: TGTGCCAGCAGTGTATCGACAGGGCCTCACGAGCAGTACTTC; CDR3 protein: CASSVSTGPHEQYF
clone size: .; J gene: TRBJ2-3; V gene: TRBV5-1; D gene: .; CDR3 DNA: TGCGCCAGCAGCTTGGTTCAGGGAAACACAGATACGCAGTATTTT; CDR3 protein: CASSLVQGNTDTQYF
clone size: few; J gene: TRBJ1-5; V gene: TRBV19; D gene: TRBD1; CDR3 DNA: TGTGCCAGTCAAAGGACAGGGAGCAATCAGCCCCAGCATTTT; CDR3 protein: CASQRTGSNQPQHF
clone size: .; J gene: TRBJ2-4; V gene: TRBV12-3/TRBV12-4; D gene: TRBD1; CDR3 DNA: TGTGCCAGCAGTATTGGACAGGGTGGAAACATTCAGTACTTC; CDR3 protein: CASSIGQGGNIQYF
clone size: few; J gene: TRBJ2-2; V gene: TRBV7-3; D gene: TRBD1; CDR3 DNA: TGTGCCAGCAGCTTAACAGCTACAGGGGCCGCTCACACCGGGGAGCTGTTTTTT; CDR3 protein: CASSLTATGAAHTGELFF
clone size: .; J gene: TRBJ1-5; V gene: TRBV20-1; D gene: .; CDR3 DNA: TGCAGTGCTAGAGACCCCCCGAGGCAGTCGGTCAGCAATCAGCCCCAGCATTTT; CDR3 protein: CSARDPPRQSVSNQPQHF
clone size: .; J gene: TRBJ2-3; V gene: TRBV7-8; D gene: .; CDR3 DNA: TGTGCCAGCAGCTTAGCGGGGACCGATCTGTCCGATGGGCAGTATTTT; CDR3 protein: CASSLAGTDLSDGQYF
clone size: .; J gene: TRBJ2-1; V gene: TRBV6-1; D gene: TRBD2; CDR3 DNA: TGTGCCAGTAAGACTAGCGGATACAATGAGCAGTTCTTC; CDR3 protein: CASKTSGYNEQFF
clone size: .; J gene: TRBJ2-7; V gene: TRBV20-1; D gene: .; CDR3 DNA: TGCAGTGCTAGAATTGGTTACGAGCAGTACTTC; CDR3 protein: CSARIGYEQYF
clone size: .; J gene: TRBJ2-2; V gene: TRBV12-3/TRBV12-4; D gene: .; CDR3 DNA: TGCGCCAGCAGCCGGATGATGTCCACCGGGGAGCTGTTTTTT; CDR3 protein: CASSRMMSTGELFF
clone size: many; J gene: TRBJ2-4; V gene: TRBV7-9; D gene: .; CDR3 DNA: TGTGCCAGCAGCCCCCCTTCTGGAGCTCCTGCCGGGGCCAAAAACATTCAGTACTTC; CDR3 protein: CASSPPSGAPAGAKNIQYF
clone size: many; J gene: TRBJ1-1; V gene: TRBV6-1; D gene: .; CDR3 DNA: TGTGCCAGCAGACCTGACAGGACACGATTGAACACTGAAGCTTTCTTT; CDR3 protein: CASRPDRTRLNTEAFF
clone size: .; J gene: TRBJ1-1; V gene: TRBV7-3; D gene: .; CDR3 DNA: TGTGCCAGCAGCCCCAACGGCGGGCGAGGACTGAACACTGAAGCTTTCTTT; CDR3 protein: CASSPNGGRGLNTEAFF
clone size: .; J gene: TRBJ1-3; V gene: TRBV4-1; D gene: TRBD1; CDR3 DNA: TGCGCCAGCAGCCAAGATCTGGGAAGGGGGCTAGGAAACACCATATATTTT; CDR3 protein: CASSQDLGRGLGNTIYF